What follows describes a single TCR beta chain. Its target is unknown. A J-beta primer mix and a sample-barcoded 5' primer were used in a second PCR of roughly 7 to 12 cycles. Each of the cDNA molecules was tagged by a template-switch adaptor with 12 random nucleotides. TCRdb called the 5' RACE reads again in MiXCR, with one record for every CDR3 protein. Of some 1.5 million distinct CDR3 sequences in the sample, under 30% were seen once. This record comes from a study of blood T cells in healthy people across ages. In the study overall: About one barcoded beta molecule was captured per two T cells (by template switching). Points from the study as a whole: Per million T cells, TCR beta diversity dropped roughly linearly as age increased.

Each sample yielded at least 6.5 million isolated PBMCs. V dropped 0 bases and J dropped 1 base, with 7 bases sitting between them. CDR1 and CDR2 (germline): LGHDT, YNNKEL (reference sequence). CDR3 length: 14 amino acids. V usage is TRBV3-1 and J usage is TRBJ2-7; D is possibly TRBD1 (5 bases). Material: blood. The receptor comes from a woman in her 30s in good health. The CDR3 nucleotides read TGTGCCAGCAGCCAAGAGCACAGGTCCTACGAGCAGTACTTC. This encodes CASSQEHRSYEQYF.